The 2 T cell receptor beta chains in this list originate from one sample, sequenced in a study of shared clonotypes between healthy human individuals. The data were produced by immunoSEQ multiplex PCR, yet TCRdb's version contains in-frame clones alone and is incomplete. The sample holds some 2.1 million clones, around 93% seen once. Terminally differentiated effector memory CD45RA+ cells were excluded from the naive CD8 cells, which were CD45RO-negative and positively selected for CCR7. The sample taken for sequencing was naive CD8+ T cells from PBMCs. The receptors stem from a man between 18 and 29 years old in good health. Some clones in this sample may be carry-over from other donors' samples.

In the case of this clone: At one boundary the junction diverges from the germline segment, which might be a read error. This chain links TRBV10-3 with TRBJ2-7; D not certain. The CDR3 is 12 amino acids. Per germline, CDR1 ENHRY and CDR2 SYGVKD. CDR3 amino acids: CAISESVYERYF. CDR3 sequence (DNA): TGTGCCATCAGTGAGTCAGTTTACGAGCGGTACTTC.

V usage is TRBV9 and J usage is TRBJ2-7; D gene unclear. The V end lost 0 bases, the J end lost 4 bases, and 11 bases lay between the germline ends. This CDR3 comprises 14 residues. Germline values: CDR1 SGDLS, CDR2 YYNGEE. The chain's CDR3 is CASSVEVGTYEQYF. The CDR3 DNA follows: TGTGCCAGCAGCGTAGAGGTCGGAACATACGAGCAGTACTTC.